This T cell receptor (beta chain) was recorded in a study of blood T cell repertoires in COVID-19. On the study more broadly: Samples came from the United States, Italy and Spain, spanning acute and convalescent COVID-19. PBMCs, B-cell-depleted T cells, or T cells provided the cDNA or gDNA that made up the material.

In the authors' workflow: For nucleated cells, counts were estimated from reference gene primer amplification. TCRdb keeps only in-frame clones here, not all; method: immunoSEQ multiplex PCR. Clonal size and the V and J genes are those of that table, whereas D and trimming came from the DNA. The table has about 96,000 clones, roughly 90% seen once. The J segment lost 4 bases and the V segment lost 3 bases, leaving 8 bases of the junction unmatched. The CDR3 runs to 15 residues. Germline V CDR1 and CDR2: KGHSH, LQKENI. This sequence joins TRBV18 and TRBJ1-1; 7 bases agree with TRBD1. This TCR was recovered from a human donor with COVID-19, enrolled during active disease. The donor label of this sample is uncertain. Sequenced sample: peripheral blood. CDR3 coding DNA: TGTGCCAGCTCACCCGGACAGGCCTCCGCCACTGAAGCTTTCTTT. This sequence encodes CASSPGQASATEAFF.